This T cell receptor beta chain is from a study of beta chain features in type 1 diabetes. On the study more broadly: Analysis included over 90 million sorted cells drawn from all samples. Study observations and caveats: Across patients, naive, central memory and Treg TCRB repertoires exhibited apparently greater similarity than was observed across healthy donors.

The whole isolated RNA underwent reverse transcription, so sequencing captured expressed TCRB transcripts. This table comes from immunoSEQ multiplex PCR, and its TCRdb copy is limited to in-frame clones, with some not included. Of over 500,000 clones in the sample, about 14% were seen once. Trimming stripped 6 bases from V and 2 bases from J, with 22 bases between. Germline V gives CDR1 LGHNA, CDR2 YNFKEQ. CDR3 length equals 17 residues. Sorted populations all exceeded 98% purity. This clone came up a few times. Its antigen is unknown. Sequencing was done on a sample of naive CD4+ T cells from blood. The TCR sequence derives from a young man in good health. V gene TRBV4-2 combines with J gene TRBJ2-5, with D hard to call. The CDR3 loop is CASSPVRLGLLQETQYF. CDR3 in DNA: TGTGCCAGCAGTCCAGTACGGTTAGGGCTATTACAAGAGACCCAGTACTTC.